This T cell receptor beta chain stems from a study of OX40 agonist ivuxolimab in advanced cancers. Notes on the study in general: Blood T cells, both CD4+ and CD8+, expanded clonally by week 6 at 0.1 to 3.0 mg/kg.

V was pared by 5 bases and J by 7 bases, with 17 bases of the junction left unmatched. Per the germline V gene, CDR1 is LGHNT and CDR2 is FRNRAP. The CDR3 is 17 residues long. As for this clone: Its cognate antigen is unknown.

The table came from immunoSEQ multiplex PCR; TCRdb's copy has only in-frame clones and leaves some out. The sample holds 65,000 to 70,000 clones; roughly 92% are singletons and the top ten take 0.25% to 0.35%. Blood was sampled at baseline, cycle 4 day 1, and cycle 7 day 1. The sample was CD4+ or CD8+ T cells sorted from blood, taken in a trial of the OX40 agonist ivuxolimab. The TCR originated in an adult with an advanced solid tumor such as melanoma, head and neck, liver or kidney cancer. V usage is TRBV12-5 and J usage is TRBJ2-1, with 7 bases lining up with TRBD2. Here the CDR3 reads CASGRPLFAGVFNEQFF. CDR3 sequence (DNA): TGTGCTAGTGGTCGACCCCTTTTTGCGGGAGTATTTAATGAGCAGTTCTTC.